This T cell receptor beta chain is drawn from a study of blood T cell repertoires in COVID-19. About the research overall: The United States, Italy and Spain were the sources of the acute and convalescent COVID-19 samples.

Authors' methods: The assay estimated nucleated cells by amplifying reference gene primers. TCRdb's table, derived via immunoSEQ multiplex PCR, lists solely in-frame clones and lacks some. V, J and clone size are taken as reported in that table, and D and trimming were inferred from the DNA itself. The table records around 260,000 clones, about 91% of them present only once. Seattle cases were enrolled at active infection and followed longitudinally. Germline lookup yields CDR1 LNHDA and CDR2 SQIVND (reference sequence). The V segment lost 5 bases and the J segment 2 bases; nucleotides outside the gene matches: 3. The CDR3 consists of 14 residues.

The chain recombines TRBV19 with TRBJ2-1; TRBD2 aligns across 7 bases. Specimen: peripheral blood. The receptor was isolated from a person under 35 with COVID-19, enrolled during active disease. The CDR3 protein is CASSHSGPYNEQFF. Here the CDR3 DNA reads TGTGCCAGTAGTCATAGCGGGCCCTACAATGAGCAGTTCTTC.